This TCR beta chain stems from a study of cytomegalovirus exposure and HLA in healthy donors. Germline assignment: CDR1 MNHEY and CDR2 SVGAGI. The CDR3 has 15 amino acids. V lost 2 bases, J lost 0 bases, and 11 bases lay in between. Notes on the study in general: Immune exposure was documented only through CMV serostatus. TCR sequences were mostly rare, though some public TCRs occurred in many donors. There were reportedly fewer N-insertions in an Asian-associated ancestry cluster than the approximately 670-donor mean, in a later analysis. As was reported, the HLA-A and HLA-B alleles of most subjects were accurately predicted from TCR beta sequences.

As to this clone: Its antigen is not known.

The primer mix had 60 Vbeta and 13 Jbeta primers. The repertoire was sequenced with immunoSEQ multiplex PCR; TCRdb's copy has only in-frame clones and lacks some. The profile shows some 200,000 clones, 79% of them singletons. The TCR comes from a woman in her 50s in good health and CMV-seronegative. The sequenced material came from PBMCs. The genes are TRBV6-5 and TRBJ2-7; D call uncertain. Here the CDR3 reads CASSYLGVLSYEQYF. In DNA, the CDR3 is TGTGCCAGCAGTTACCTAGGCGTCCTCTCCTACGAGCAGTACTTC.